The 30 T cell receptor beta chains below were found in one sample sequenced in a study of T cells after yellow fever vaccination. Via MiXCR, TCRdb re-called the 5' RACE reads, giving one row per CDR3 protein. The table records roughly 500,000 distinct CDR3 sequences, 15% to 20% of them present only once. This specimen consisted of PBMCs, obtained 15 days after the yellow fever booster vaccination. All receptors come from a man younger than 40 who received the YFV17D yellow fever vaccine.

This clonotype was observed a handful of times. CDR3 region: CASHTGENSPLHF. CDR3 sequence (DNA): TGCGCCAGCCATACAGGGGAGAATTCACCCCTCCACTTT. The rearrangement links TRBV5-1 to TRBJ1-6; TRBD1 aligns across 7 bases. From germline, CDR1 is SGHRS and CDR2 YFSETQ. The CDR3 loop spans 13 amino acids. The trim removed 7 bases at V and 7 bases at J, leaving 5 bases unmatched. Looking up the rest from reference TRBV5-1 and TRBJ1-6 gives the full variable domain: KAGVTQTPRYLIKTRGQQVTLSCSPISGHRSVSWYQQTPGQGLQFLFEYFSETQRNKGNFPGRFSGRQFSNSRSEMNVSTLELGDSALYLCASHTGENSPLHFGNGTRLTVT.

The V gene is TRBV2, the J gene TRBJ2-1, with D uncertain. Germline V CDR1 and CDR2: SNHLY, FYNNEI. This CDR3 has 11 amino acids. The germline V and J ends were trimmed by 4 bases and 8 bases, with 6 bases remaining between them. The CDR3 bases are TGTGCCAGCAGTGTCAGCCATGAGCAGTTCTTC. Translated: CASSVSHEQFF.

This clonotype was detected a few times. The chain combines TRBV28 with TRBJ2-1; possibly TRBD1 for D (5 bases). The CDR3 covers 12 residues. Trimming stripped 2 bases from V and 10 bases from J, with 9 bases between. CDR1 MDHEN and CDR2 SYDVKM come from the germline V gene. The CDR3 DNA reads as TGTGCCAGCAGTTTACAGCAGGGAGAGCAGTTCTTC. Translated: CASSLQQGEQFF.

The J gene is TRBJ2-7, the V gene TRBV28, with D perhaps given as TRBD1 or TRBD2 (5 bases each). V lost 6 bases and J lost 3, with 15 bases in between. The CDR3 runs 14 residues. Per the germline V gene, CDR1 is MDHEN and CDR2 is SYDVKM. The CDR3 DNA sequence: TGTGCCAGCAGCCGCCGGGACGGATACTACGAGCAGTACTTC. Amino acids: CASSRRDGYYEQYF.

The sample holds a few counts of this clonotype. The chain combines TRBV2 with TRBJ2-2; 8 bases map to TRBD1. Losses at the gene ends were 6 bases for V and 2 bases for J; bases not matched to a gene: 8. Germline V gene sequence: CDR1 SNHLY, CDR2 FYNNEI. The CDR3 covers 16 residues. Written as DNA, the CDR3 is TGTGCCAGCAGCGGACAGGGCTTCTCCAACACCGGGGAGCTGTTTTTT. Translation: CASSGQGFSNTGELFF.

This rearrangement joins TRBV5-1 to TRBJ2-7, with 13 positions matching TRBD2. Unmatched junction bases numbered 14, after V lost 4 bases and J lost 4 bases. Germline V gene lookup returns CDR1 SGHRS and CDR2 YFSETQ. This CDR3 spans 18 amino acids. This CDR3 reads CASSTGLAGDRPWYEQYF. The CDR3 nucleotides are TGCGCCAGCAGCACAGGACTAGCGGGAGATCGCCCATGGTACGAGCAGTACTTC.

The V gene is TRBV5-1, the J gene TRBJ2-7; D is ambiguous. This CDR3 spans 12 amino acids. V gave up 2 bases and J gave up 6 bases, with 9 bases separating them. CDR1 and CDR2 (germline): SGHRS, YFSETQ. The CDR3, as DNA: TGCGCCAGCAGCTTCAGAGACGCCGAGCAGTACTTC. Translation gives CASSFRDAEQYF.

The gene calls are TRBV5-1 and TRBJ1-5, with D unresolved. Germline loops: CDR1 SGHRS, CDR2 YFSETQ. This CDR3 region has 13 residues. The germline V and J ends were trimmed by 4 bases and 4 bases, with 9 bases remaining between them. CDR3 nucleotides: TGCGCCAGCAGCCCTGATGTTAATCAGCCCCAGCATTTT. Translation gives CASSPDVNQPQHF. The entire variable domain, with the rest obtained from reference TRBV5-1 and TRBJ1-5, is as follows: KAGVTQTPRYLIKTRGQQVTLSCSPISGHRSVSWYQQTPGQGLQFLFEYFSETQRNKGNFPGRFSGRQFSNSRSEMNVSTLELGDSALYLCASSPDVNQPQHFGDGTRLSIL.

The chain uses TRBV12-3 or TRBV12-4 and TRBJ1-2, with D possibly TRBD1 on 5 matching bases. This CDR3 has 13 residues. The V and J ends lost 5 bases and 8 bases respectively, with 15 bases between them. The CDR3 coding sequence is TGTGCCAGCAGTCATCCGGGGGGACGGGGCTACACCTTC. Translation: CASSHPGGRGYTF.

The rearrangement uses TRBV29-1 and TRBJ2-5; D might be TRBD1 (6 bases). Deletions cut 2 bases from V and 6 bases from J, with 10 bases between. Germline V gives CDR1 SQVTM, CDR2 ANQGSEA. This CDR3 is built from 12 residues. The CDR3 nucleotides are TGCAGCGTTGAAACAGGGATAAAGACCCAGTACTTC. Its translation: CSVETGIKTQYF. Supplemented by reference TRBV29-1 and TRBJ2-5, the full variable domain reads SAVISQKPSRDICQRGTSLTIQCQVDSQVTMMFWYRQQPGQSLTLIATANQGSEATYESGFVIDKFPISRPNLTFSTLTVSNMSPEDSSIYLCSVETGIKTQYFGPGTRLLVL.

The rearrangement links TRBV2 to TRBJ1-1; no clear D gene. V gave up 8 bases and J gave up 1 base, with 11 bases separating them. The CDR3 consists of 13 residues. Germline V gives CDR1 SNHLY, CDR2 FYNNEI. The CDR3 DNA sequence: TGTGCCAGCCCCGAATGGGCGAACACTGAAGCTTTCTTT. It specifies CASPEWANTEAFF.

The V call is TRBV20-1, the J call TRBJ2-3; 8 bases match TRBD2. J gave up 1 base and V 8 bases, and 8 bases lay outside the gene matches. There are 14 residues in the CDR3. Germline assignment: CDR1 DFQATT and CDR2 SNEGSKA (reference sequence). The CDR3 region is CSSERAGGTDTQYF. Written as DNA, the CDR3 is TGCAGTTCAGAGAGAGCGGGGGGCACAGATACGCAGTATTTT.

The chain is built from TRBV5-1 and TRBJ1-4; D gene unclear. Germline V gives CDR1 SGHRS, CDR2 YFSETQ. V gave up 2 bases and J gave up 5 bases, with 10 bases separating them. The CDR3 totals 14 residues. The CDR3 DNA reads TGCGCCAGCAGCTTTTCGGGAATAAATGAAAAACTGTTTTTT. Protein: CASSFSGINEKLFF.

This clonotype was recorded only once. This chain connects TRBV7-2 to TRBJ2-3; D not resolved. The length of the CDR3 is 14 residues. Per germline, CDR1 SGHTA and CDR2 FQGNSA. The germline V and J ends were trimmed by 10 bases and 6 bases, with 20 bases remaining between them. This CDR3 reads CAMGHDLLGDTQYF. In nucleotides, the CDR3 is TGTGCCATGGGCCATGACCTCCTCGGCGATACGCAGTATTTT.

The chain recombines TRBV6-2 or TRBV6-3 with TRBJ1-1; D is unresolved. Germline CDR1 MNHEY, CDR2 SVGEGT. Deletions cut 2 bases from V and 0 bases from J, with 13 bases between. CDR3 length: 16 residues. The CDR3 region is CASSYVLTSVNTEAFF. The CDR3 nucleotides are TGTGCCAGCAGTTACGTTCTGACAAGCGTGAACACTGAAGCTTTCTTT.

The chain uses TRBV15 and TRBJ2-1, with TRBD1 matching over 7 bases. The ends lost 5 bases at V and 0 bases at J; junction bases unmatched: 4. The CDR3 has 15 residues. The germline V gene has CDR1 LNHNV and CDR2 YYDKDF (reference sequence). For the CDR3, the DNA is TGTGCCACCAGCGTCGGGACAGCCTCCTACAATGAGCAGTTCTTC. As protein: CATSVGTASYNEQFF.

This clonotype appeared a single time. The chain recombines TRBV3-1 with TRBJ2-3; D is possibly TRBD1 (6 bases). The CDR3 totals 16 residues. V was cut by 1 base and J by 2 bases, with 13 bases left in between. From germline, CDR1 is LGHDT and CDR2 YNNKEL (reference sequence). For the CDR3, the DNA is TGTGCCAGCAGCCAAGGGGTCGACAGGTCCACAGATACGCAGTATTTT. Its translation is CASSQGVDRSTDTQYF.

J is TRBJ2-7 and V is TRBV20-1; D possibly corresponds to TRBD2 (5 bases). CDR1 DFQATT and CDR2 SNEGSKA come from the germline V gene (reference sequence). CDR3 length equals 11 residues. V was clipped by 5 bases and J by 9 bases, with 14 bases between them. As DNA, the CDR3 is TGCAGTGCTGAAGCCAACGGGGTGCAGTACTTC. Translating gives CSAEANGVQYF.

This clonotype was found a few times. The J gene is TRBJ2-1, the V gene TRBV5-8, with TRBD2 identical over 8 bases. Germline lookup yields CDR1 SGHTS and CDR2 YDEGEE. The V segment lost 4 bases and the J segment 10 bases; nucleotides outside the gene matches: 10. The CDR3 consists of 14 residues. The CDR3 coding sequence is TGTGCCAGCAGCGAAAGCGGGAGAGGTATCGAGCAGTTCTTC. Protein product: CASSESGRGIEQFF.

This clonotype has more than one count but fewer than ten. V usage is TRBV12-3 or TRBV12-4 and J usage is TRBJ2-7; D gene uncertain. The CDR3 loop spans 13 amino acids. V lost 5 bases, J lost 0 bases, and 8 bases lay in between. CDR3 protein: CASSQASSYEQYF. In DNA, the CDR3 is TGTGCCAGCAGTCAAGCGTCCTCCTACGAGCAGTACTTC.

The chain couples TRBV29-1 to TRBJ1-1; 7 bases fit TRBD1. This CDR3 is 13 amino acids long. Germline CDR1 reads SQVTM; CDR2 reads ANQGSEA. V was clipped by 6 bases and J by 6 bases; unmatched bases: 10. CDR3 region: CSVEGQQAPEAFF. CDR3 DNA: TGCAGCGTAGAGGGACAGCAGGCCCCTGAAGCTTTCTTT.

CDR3 nucleotides: TGCGCCAGCAGCCAGACAGGGGATCCTCAGGAGCAGTACTTC. It codes for CASSQTGDPQEQYF. The chain uses TRBV4-1 and TRBJ2-7; 8 positions match TRBD1. Trimming at V came to 3 bases and at J to 7 bases, leaving 8 bases not matched to a gene. CDR3 size: 14 residues. CDR1 and CDR2 (germline): MGHRA, YSYEKL.

V gene TRBV3-1 combines with J gene TRBJ2-1, with 8 nucleotides matching TRBD1. V shed 0 bases, J shed 2 bases, and the junction held 3 bases outside the gene matches. The CDR3 extends over 16 amino acids. Germline CDR1 is LGHDT and CDR2 is YNNKEL (reference sequence). The CDR3 is CASSQESGQAYNEQFF. CDR3 DNA: TGTGCCAGCAGCCAAGAATCGGGACAGGCCTACAATGAGCAGTTCTTC.

This clonotype was counted between two and nine times. V gene TRBV15 combines with J gene TRBJ2-5; no firm D call. V lost 2 bases and J lost 3, with 4 bases in between. The germline CDR1 and CDR2 sequences are LNHNV and YYDKDF (reference sequence). The CDR3 covers 12 residues. The CDR3 loop reads CATSRQKETQYF. As DNA, the CDR3 is TGTGCCACCAGCAGACAGAAAGAGACCCAGTACTTC.

The chain uses TRBV7-3 and TRBJ1-1; tentatively, D is TRBD1 (6 bases). Germline CDR1 and CDR2: SGHTA and FQGTGA. CDR3 length equals 13 residues. Trimming cost V 3 bases and J 12 bases, with 17 bases left between them. CDR3 DNA: TGTGCCAGCAGCTTCCAAGGGGGGGAGCCGCCTTTCTTT. It is translated as CASSFQGGEPPFF.

This clonotype was detected only a few times. The chain couples TRBV5-8 to TRBJ2-1, with a weak D call TRBD2 (5 bases). Germline lookup yields CDR1 SGHTS and CDR2 YDEGEE. V lost 5 bases and J 3 bases, leaving 15 bases between the germline ends. The CDR3 has 15 amino acids. CDR3 DNA: TGTGCCAGCAGTCCTCGGGGTCCCGGCTACAATGAGCAGTTCTTC. Residues: CASSPRGPGYNEQFF.

This clonotype was seen a handful of times. This rearrangement joins TRBV21-1 to TRBJ2-5; TRBD1 is the table's D call, not checked against the DNA. TRBV21-1 is noted as a pseudogene. The CDR3 spans 13 residues. The CDR3 region is CARTPGIQETQYF. Here the CDR3 DNA reads TGTGCCAGGACACCAGGGATTCAAGAGACCCAGTACTTC.

The chain joins TRBV6-5 to TRBJ2-2; TRBD1 agrees at 8 bases. Germline V CDR1 and CDR2: MNHEY, SVGAGI. V lost 6 bases, J lost 5 bases, and 8 bases stayed unmatched. This CDR3 is 15 amino acids long. The CDR3 is CASRYGQGVTGELFF. The CDR3 DNA reads as TGTGCCAGCAGATACGGACAGGGAGTGACCGGGGAGCTGTTTTTT.

The chain recombines TRBV21-1 with TRBJ2-3; the table's D gene call, TRBD1, was not cross checked with the DNA. TRBV21-1 counts as a pseudogene. The CDR3 contains 18 residues. The CDR3 bases are TGTGCCAGCAGCACAGCCCCTGCACAACAGGGGATCACAGATACGCAGTATTTT. Translating it yields CASSTAPAQQGITDTQYF.

The gene calls are TRBV5-5 and TRBJ2-2; the D gene is possibly TRBD1 (5 bases). CDR1 is SGHKS, CDR2 YYEKEE, per germline (reference sequence). V lost 2 bases and J 1 base, leaving 12 bases between the germline ends. This CDR3 has 16 amino acids. CDR3 nucleotide sequence: TGTGCCAGCAGCTTAAGGGCAGGGCGGAACACCGGGGAGCTGTTTTTT. Amino acids: CASSLRAGRNTGELFF.